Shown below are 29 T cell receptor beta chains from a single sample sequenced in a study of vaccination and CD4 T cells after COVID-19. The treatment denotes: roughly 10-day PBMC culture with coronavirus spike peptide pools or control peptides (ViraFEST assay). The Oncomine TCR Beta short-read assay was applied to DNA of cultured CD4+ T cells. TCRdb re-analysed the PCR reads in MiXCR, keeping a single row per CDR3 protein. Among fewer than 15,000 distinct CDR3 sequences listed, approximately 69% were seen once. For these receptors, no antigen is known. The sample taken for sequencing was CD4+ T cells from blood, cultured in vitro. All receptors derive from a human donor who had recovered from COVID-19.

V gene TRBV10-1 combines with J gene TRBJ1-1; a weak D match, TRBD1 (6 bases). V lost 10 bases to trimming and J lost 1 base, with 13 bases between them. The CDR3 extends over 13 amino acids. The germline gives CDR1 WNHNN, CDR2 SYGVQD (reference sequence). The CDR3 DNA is TGCGCCACCCGGACAGCCAAGAACACTGAAGCTTTCTTT. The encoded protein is CATRTAKNTEAFF.

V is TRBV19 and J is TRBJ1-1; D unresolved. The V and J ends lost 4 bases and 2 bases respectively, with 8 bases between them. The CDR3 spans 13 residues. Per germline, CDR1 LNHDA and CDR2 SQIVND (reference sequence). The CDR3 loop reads CASSTTANTEAFF. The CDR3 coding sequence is TGTGCCAGTAGTACAACAGCCAACACTGAAGCTTTCTTT.

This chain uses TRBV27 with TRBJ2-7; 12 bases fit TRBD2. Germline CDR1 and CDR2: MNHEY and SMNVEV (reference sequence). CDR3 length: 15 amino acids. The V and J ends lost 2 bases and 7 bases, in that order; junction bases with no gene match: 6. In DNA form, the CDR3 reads TGTGCCAGCAGTTTAAGACTAGCGGGAGCTATGGAGCAGTACTTC. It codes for CASSLRLAGAMEQYF.

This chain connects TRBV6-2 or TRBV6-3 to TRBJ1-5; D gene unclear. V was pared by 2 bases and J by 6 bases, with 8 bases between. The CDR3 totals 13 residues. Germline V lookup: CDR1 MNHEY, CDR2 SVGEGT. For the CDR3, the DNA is TGTGCCAGCAGTTACCCAGGCGGTCAGCCCCAGCATTTT. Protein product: CASSYPGGQPQHF.

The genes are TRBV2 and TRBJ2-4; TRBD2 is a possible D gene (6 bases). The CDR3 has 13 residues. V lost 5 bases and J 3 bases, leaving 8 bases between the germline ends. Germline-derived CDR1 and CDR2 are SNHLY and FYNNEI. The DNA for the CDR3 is TGTGCCAGCAGTTCGGGGGACAAAAACATTCAGTACTTC. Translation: CASSSGDKNIQYF. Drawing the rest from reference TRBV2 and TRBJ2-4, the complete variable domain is EPEVTQTPSHQVTQMGQEVILRCVPISNHLYFYWYRQILGQKVEFLVSFYNNEISEKSEIFDDQFSVERPDGSNFTLKIRSTKLEDSAMYFCASSSGDKNIQYFGAGTRLSVL.

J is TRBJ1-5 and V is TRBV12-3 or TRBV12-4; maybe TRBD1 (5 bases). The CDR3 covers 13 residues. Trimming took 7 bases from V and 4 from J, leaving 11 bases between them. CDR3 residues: CASKRQINQPQHF. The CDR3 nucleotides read TGTGCCAGCAAAAGACAGATTAATCAGCCCCAGCATTTT.

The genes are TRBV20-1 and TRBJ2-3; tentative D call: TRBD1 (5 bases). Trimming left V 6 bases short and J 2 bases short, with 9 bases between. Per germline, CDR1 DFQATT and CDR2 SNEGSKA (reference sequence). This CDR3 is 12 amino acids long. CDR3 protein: CSAGPYTDTQYF. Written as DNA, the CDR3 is TGCAGTGCGGGGCCTTACACAGATACGCAGTATTTT.

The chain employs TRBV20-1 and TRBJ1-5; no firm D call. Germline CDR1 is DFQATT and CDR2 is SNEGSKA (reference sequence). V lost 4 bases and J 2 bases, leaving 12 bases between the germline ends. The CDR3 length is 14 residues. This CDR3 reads CSATQSIGNQPQHF. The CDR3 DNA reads TGCAGTGCTACGCAGAGTATAGGCAATCAGCCCCAGCATTTT.

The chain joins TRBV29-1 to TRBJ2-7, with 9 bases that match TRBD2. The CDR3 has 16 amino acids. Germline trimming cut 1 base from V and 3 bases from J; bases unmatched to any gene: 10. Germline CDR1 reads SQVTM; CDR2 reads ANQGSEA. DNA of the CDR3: TGCAGCGTTGAAGTACTTCGGCTAGCGGGGATCTACGAGCAGTACTTC. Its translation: CSVEVLRLAGIYEQYF.

The CDR3 protein is CASSYSKKGSNDEQYF. DNA of the CDR3: TGTGCCAGCAGTTACTCGAAGAAAGGGTCGAATGATGAGCAGTACTTC. The genes are TRBV6-5 and TRBJ2-7; D is undetermined. The CDR3 totals 16 residues. CDR1 and CDR2 (germline): MNHEY, SVGAGI. The V and J ends lost 0 bases and 7 bases respectively, with 19 bases between them.

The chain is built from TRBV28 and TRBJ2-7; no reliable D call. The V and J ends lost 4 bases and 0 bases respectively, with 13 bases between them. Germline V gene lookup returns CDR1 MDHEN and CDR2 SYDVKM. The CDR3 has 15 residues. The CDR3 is CASSSNPPPSYEQYF. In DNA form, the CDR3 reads TGTGCCAGCAGTTCCAACCCGCCGCCCTCCTACGAGCAGTACTTC.

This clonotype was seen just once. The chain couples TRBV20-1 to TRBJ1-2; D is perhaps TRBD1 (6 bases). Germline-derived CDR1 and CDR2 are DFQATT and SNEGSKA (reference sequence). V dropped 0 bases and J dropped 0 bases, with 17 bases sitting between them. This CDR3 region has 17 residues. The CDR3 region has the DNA TGCAGTGCTAGAGACTTGGGGGGCAGATCCACTAACTATGGCTACACCTTC. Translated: CSARDLGGRSTNYGYTF.

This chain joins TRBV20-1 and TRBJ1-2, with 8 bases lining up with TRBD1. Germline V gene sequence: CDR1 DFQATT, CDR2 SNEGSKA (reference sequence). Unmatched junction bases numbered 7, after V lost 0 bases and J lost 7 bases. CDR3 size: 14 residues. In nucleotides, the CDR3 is TGCAGTGCTAGAGAGCGCCAGGGGGCGTCTGGCTACACCTTC. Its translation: CSARERQGASGYTF.

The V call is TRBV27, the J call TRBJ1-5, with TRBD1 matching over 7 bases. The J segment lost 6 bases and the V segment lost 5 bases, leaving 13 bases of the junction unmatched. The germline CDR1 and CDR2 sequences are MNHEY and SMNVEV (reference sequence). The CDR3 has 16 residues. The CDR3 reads CASSRTGIGDSQPQHF. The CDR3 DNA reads TGTGCCAGCAGTCGGACAGGAATTGGGGATAGTCAGCCCCAGCATTTT.

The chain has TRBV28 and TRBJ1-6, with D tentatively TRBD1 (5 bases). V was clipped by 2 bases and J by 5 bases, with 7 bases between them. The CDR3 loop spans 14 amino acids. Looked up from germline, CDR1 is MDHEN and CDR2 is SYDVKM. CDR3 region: CASSLMGDNSPLHF. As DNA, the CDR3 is TGTGCCAGCAGTTTAATGGGGGATAATTCACCCCTCCACTTT.

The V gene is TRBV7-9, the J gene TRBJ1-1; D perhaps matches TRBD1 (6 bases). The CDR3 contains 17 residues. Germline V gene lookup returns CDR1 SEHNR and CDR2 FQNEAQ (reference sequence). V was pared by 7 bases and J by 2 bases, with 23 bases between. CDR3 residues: CASKGGLNGGRNTEAFF. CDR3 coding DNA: TGTGCCAGCAAAGGGGGACTAAATGGGGGACGAAACACTGAAGCTTTCTTT.

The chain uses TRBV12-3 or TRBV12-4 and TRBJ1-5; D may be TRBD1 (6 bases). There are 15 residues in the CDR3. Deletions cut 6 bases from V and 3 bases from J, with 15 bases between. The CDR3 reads CASRGGTSDNQPQHF. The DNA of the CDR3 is TGTGCCAGCAGGGGGGGGACATCTGACAATCAGCCCCAGCATTTT.

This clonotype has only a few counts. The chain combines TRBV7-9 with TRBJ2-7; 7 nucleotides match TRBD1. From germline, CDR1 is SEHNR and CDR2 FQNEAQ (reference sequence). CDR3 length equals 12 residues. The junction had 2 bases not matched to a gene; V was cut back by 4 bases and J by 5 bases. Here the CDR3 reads CASSSTGDEQYF. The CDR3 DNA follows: TGTGCCAGCAGCTCCACAGGGGACGAGCAGTACTTC.

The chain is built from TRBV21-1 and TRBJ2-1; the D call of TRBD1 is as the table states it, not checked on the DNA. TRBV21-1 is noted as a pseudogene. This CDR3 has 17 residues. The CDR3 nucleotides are TGTGCCAGCAGCAACACAGTAAACCCCCCGAGAGTCGATGAGCAGTTCTTC. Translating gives CASSNTVNPPRVDEQFF.

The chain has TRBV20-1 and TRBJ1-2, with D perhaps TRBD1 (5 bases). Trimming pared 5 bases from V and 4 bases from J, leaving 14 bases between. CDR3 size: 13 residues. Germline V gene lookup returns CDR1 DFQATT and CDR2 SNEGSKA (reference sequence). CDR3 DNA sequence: TGCAGTGCTGGTCAGGGCTCGGGCTATGGCTACACCTTC. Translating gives CSAGQGSGYGYTF.

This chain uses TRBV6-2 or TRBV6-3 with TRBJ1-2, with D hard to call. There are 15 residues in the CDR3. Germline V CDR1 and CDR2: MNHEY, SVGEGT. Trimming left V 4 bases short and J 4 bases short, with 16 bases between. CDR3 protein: CASSSQRSGPYGYTF. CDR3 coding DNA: TGTGCCAGCAGTTCCCAACGTTCCGGCCCCTATGGCTACACCTTC.

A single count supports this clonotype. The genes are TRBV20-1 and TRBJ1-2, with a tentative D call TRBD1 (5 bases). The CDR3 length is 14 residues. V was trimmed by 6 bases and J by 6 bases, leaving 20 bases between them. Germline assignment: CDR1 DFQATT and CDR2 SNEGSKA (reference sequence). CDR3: CSAAKPGVEHGYTF. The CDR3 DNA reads TGCAGTGCCGCCAAACCGGGGGTTGAGCATGGCTACACCTTC.

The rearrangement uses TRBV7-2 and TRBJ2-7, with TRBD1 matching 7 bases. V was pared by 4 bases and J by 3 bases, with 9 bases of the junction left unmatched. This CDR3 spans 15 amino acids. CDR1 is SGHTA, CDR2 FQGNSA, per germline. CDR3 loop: CASSYQTGVGYEQYF. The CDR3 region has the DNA TGTGCCAGCAGCTACCAAACAGGGGTGGGCTACGAGCAGTACTTC.

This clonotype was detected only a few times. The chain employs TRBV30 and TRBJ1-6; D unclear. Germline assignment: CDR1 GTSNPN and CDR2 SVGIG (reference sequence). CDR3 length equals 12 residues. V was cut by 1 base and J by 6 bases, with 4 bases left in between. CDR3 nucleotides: TGTGCCTGGAGTGGGATTAATTCACCCCTCCACTTT. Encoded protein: CAWSGINSPLHF.

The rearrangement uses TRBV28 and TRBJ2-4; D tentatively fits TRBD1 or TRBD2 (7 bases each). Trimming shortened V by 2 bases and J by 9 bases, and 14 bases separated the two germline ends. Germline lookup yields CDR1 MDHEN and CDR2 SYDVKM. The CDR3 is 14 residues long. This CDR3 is CASSLGAGGGIQYF. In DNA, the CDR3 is TGTGCCAGCAGTTTAGGGGCAGGGGGGGGCATTCAGTACTTC.

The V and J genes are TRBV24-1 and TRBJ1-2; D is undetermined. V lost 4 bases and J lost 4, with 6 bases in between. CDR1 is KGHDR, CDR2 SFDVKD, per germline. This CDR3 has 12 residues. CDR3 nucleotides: TGTGCCACCAGTGACCGGACCTATGGCTACACCTTC. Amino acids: CATSDRTYGYTF.

The CDR3 protein is CSARDIRDRAYTF. CDR3 bases: TGCAGTGCTAGAGATATAAGGGACAGGGCCTACACCTTC. The chain couples TRBV20-1 to TRBJ1-2, with 9 bases fitting TRBD1. Germline trimming cut 0 bases from V and 10 bases from J; bases unmatched to any gene: 6. The CDR3 is 13 amino acids. Germline lookup yields CDR1 DFQATT and CDR2 SNEGSKA (reference sequence).

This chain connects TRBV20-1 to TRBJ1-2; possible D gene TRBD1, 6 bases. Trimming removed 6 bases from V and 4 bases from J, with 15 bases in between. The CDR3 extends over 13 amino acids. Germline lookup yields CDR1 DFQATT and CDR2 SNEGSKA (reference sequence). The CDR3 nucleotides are TGCAGTGCGAACCAGGGGACTTCCTATGGCTACACCTTC. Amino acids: CSANQGTSYGYTF.

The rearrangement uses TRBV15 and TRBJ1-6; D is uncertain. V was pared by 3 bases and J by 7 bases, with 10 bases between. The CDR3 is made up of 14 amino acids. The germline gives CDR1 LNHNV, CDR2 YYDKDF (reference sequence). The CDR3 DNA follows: TGTGCCACCAGCAGGGACTTAGAAAATTCACCCCTCCACTTT. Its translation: CATSRDLENSPLHF.